The next 13 T cell receptor beta chains were all read from a single sample in a study of blood T cell repertoires in COVID-19 (dated by TCRdb to about 2020). The library was obtained by the immunoSEQ multiplex PCR assay. TCRdb re-hosts the immuneACCESS table, in-frame sequences only. Its copies lack some clones; in the studies checked, an unresolved V gene accounts for under half of them, and the cause for the rest is not known. This sample has about 200,000 clones in its table, and roughly 94% of those were observed once. The ten largest clones capture about 0.8% of the sample. Sequencing was done on a sample of peripheral blood. The receptors stem from a man in his thirties or forties with COVID-19, enrolled during active disease.

The chain has TRBV5-5 and TRBJ2-7, with 9 bases matching TRBD2. Per germline, CDR1 SGHKS and CDR2 YYEKEE (reference sequence). Germline trimming cut 0 bases from V and 2 bases from J; bases unmatched to any gene: 6. This CDR3 region has 16 residues. CDR3 sequence: CASSLAPSSGAYEQYF. The CDR3, as DNA: TGTGCCAGCAGCTTGGCCCCGTCTAGCGGGGCCTACGAGCAGTACTTC.

The chain uses TRBV7-9 and TRBJ2-7; D unclear. This CDR3 spans 13 amino acids. V gave up 0 bases and J gave up 5 bases, with 8 bases separating them. Germline CDR1 and CDR2: SEHNR and FQNEAQ (reference sequence). CDR3 region: CASSLAQANEQYF. For the CDR3, the DNA is TGTGCCAGCAGCTTAGCCCAGGCTAACGAGCAGTACTTC.

This clone was counted once. This chain connects TRBV5-1 to TRBJ2-5, with 12 bases lining up with TRBD2. Trimming removed 0 bases from V and 4 bases from J; junction bases left unmatched: 10. There are 18 residues in the CDR3. Germline CDR1 reads SGHRS; CDR2 reads YFSETQ. Here the CDR3 reads CASSLVASGGALGETQYF. The CDR3 coding sequence is TGCGCCAGCAGCTTGGTGGCTAGCGGGGGGGCATTAGGAGAGACCCAGTACTTC.

V is TRBV2 and J is TRBJ1-5; weak D call: TRBD1 (6 bases). The CDR3 length is 15 residues. From germline, CDR1 is SNHLY and CDR2 FYNNEI. Trimming pared 7 bases from V and 3 bases from J, leaving 16 bases between. CDR3 sequence: CASTLDSGSNQPQHF. The CDR3 DNA follows: TGTGCCAGCACTTTGGACAGCGGATCCAATCAGCCCCAGCATTTT.

The chain employs TRBV5-5 and TRBJ2-5; no clear D gene. Germline V gene data show CDR1 as SGHKS and CDR2 as YYEKEE (reference sequence). V was clipped by 5 bases and J by 2 bases, with 10 bases between them. The CDR3 length is 13 residues. The CDR3 nucleotides are TGTGCCAGCAGGCCCTTTACTCAAGAGACCCAGTACTTC. This sequence encodes CASRPFTQETQYF.

This chain joins TRBV7-6 and TRBJ1-1; tentative D call: TRBD1 (5 bases). This CDR3 has 15 residues. V was trimmed by 1 base and J by 3 bases, leaving 12 bases between them. The germline gives CDR1 SGHVS, CDR2 FNYEAQ. In DNA, the CDR3 is TGTGCCAGCAGCTTAGGGGCCAGGGAGGACACTGAAGCTTTCTTT. Encoded protein: CASSLGAREDTEAFF.

V usage is TRBV29-1 and J usage is TRBJ2-5, with TRBD2 as a possible D gene (7 bases). This CDR3 is built from 12 residues. The V gene lost 8 bases and the J gene lost 2 bases, with 12 bases spanning the gap. Per germline, CDR1 SQVTM and CDR2 ANQGSEA. Here the CDR3 DNA reads TGCAGCTTCGGGGGGCAGCAAGAGACCCAGTACTTC. Its protein is CSFGGQQETQYF. Together with reference TRBV29-1 and TRBJ2-5, the CDR3 gives the full variable domain: SAVISQKPSRDICQRGTSLTIQCQVDSQVTMMFWYRQQPGQSLTLIATANQGSEATYESGFVIDKFPISRPNLTFSTLTVSNMSPEDSSIYLCSFGGQQETQYFGPGTRLLVL.

The chain has TRBV6-5 and TRBJ1-2, with 8 bases that match TRBD1. The CDR3 has 15 residues. From germline, CDR1 is MNHEY and CDR2 SVGAGI. V shed 6 bases, J shed 8 bases, and the junction held 14 bases outside the gene matches. Here the CDR3 reads CASSPRQGPLEGYTF. CDR3 DNA sequence: TGTGCCAGCAGCCCCCGACAGGGGCCGTTGGAAGGCTACACCTTC.

V gene TRBV10-1 combines with J gene TRBJ2-5, with 7 bases that match TRBD1. The CDR3 length is 13 residues. The V gene end was trimmed by 5 bases and the J gene end by 0 bases; junction bases not matched to a gene: 0. CDR1 and CDR2 (germline): WNHNN, SYGVQD (reference sequence). This CDR3 reads CASSQGDQETQYF. CDR3 DNA: TGCGCCAGCAGTCAGGGGGACCAAGAGACCCAGTACTTC.

This chain links TRBV7-3 with TRBJ1-1, with 8 bases aligning to TRBD1. The CDR3 contains 13 residues. Germline CDR1 reads SGHTA; CDR2 reads FQGTGA. Trimming cost V 5 bases and J 5 bases; bases outside gene matches: 4. The CDR3 DNA reads as TGTGCCAGCAGCCCACAGGGGGTTACTGAAGCTTTCTTT. It specifies CASSPQGVTEAFF.

In DNA form, the CDR3 reads TGTGCCAGCAGCTTATACGGGACAGGGAATTCACCCCTCCACTTT. This gives the protein CASSLYGTGNSPLHF. The rearrangement joins TRBV11-1 to TRBJ1-6; TRBD1 matches at 9 bases. Per the germline V gene, CDR1 is SGHAT and CDR2 is FQDESV (reference sequence). The CDR3 totals 15 residues. The trim removed 2 bases at V and 7 bases at J, leaving 3 bases unmatched.

The chain has TRBV29-1 and TRBJ2-2; no definite D call. V lost 7 bases and J 7 bases, leaving 13 bases between the germline ends. The CDR3 length is 12 residues. CDR1 is SQVTM, CDR2 ANQGSEA, per germline. CDR3 coding DNA: TGCAGCGGGGCCCTGACCGACGGGGAGCTGTTTTTT. It encodes CSGALTDGELFF.

The rearrangement uses TRBV7-9 and TRBJ1-1; 7 bases map to TRBD1. The CDR3 is made up of 14 amino acids. Per the germline V gene, CDR1 is SEHNR and CDR2 is FQNEAQ (reference sequence). V shed 5 bases and J 1 base; nucleotides not matched to a gene: 4. The chain's CDR3 is CASSQQGGNTEAFF. The CDR3 DNA sequence: TGTGCCAGCAGCCAGCAGGGGGGGAACACTGAAGCTTTCTTT.